Listed here are 8 T cell receptor beta chains from one sample, sequenced in a study of blood T cell repertoires in COVID-19. Data came from immunoSEQ multiplex PCR; TCRdb stores just in-frame clones and leaves some out. The data show 200,000 to 300,000 clones, about nine tenths seen once. Sequenced input: PBMCs or T cells enriched from blood (not recorded which). These TCRs come from a woman aged 35 to 49 with acute COVID-19.

The rearrangement joins TRBV19 to TRBJ1-5, with a tentative D call TRBD1 (5 bases). CDR3 length: 13 amino acids. Germline assignment: CDR1 LNHDA and CDR2 SQIVND (reference sequence). Trimming left V 9 bases short and J 2 bases short, with 11 bases between. The CDR3 DNA reads as TGTGCCAGCACAACAGGAGGCAATCAGCCCCAGCATTTT. Protein product: CASTTGGNQPQHF.

The V and J genes are TRBV2 and TRBJ1-2; 8 nucleotides line up with TRBD1. The ends lost 9 bases at V and 2 bases at J; junction bases unmatched: 2. CDR3 length equals 12 residues. Looked up from germline, CDR1 is SNHLY and CDR2 is FYNNEI. CDR3 in amino acids: CASGQGNYGYTF. DNA of the CDR3: TGTGCCAGTGGACAGGGCAACTATGGCTACACCTTC.

The chain is built from TRBV19 and TRBJ1-2; tentatively, D is TRBD1 (6 bases). This CDR3 region has 12 residues. Germline lookup yields CDR1 LNHDA and CDR2 SQIVND (reference sequence). The V gene lost 9 bases and the J gene lost 8 bases, with 16 bases spanning the gap. The CDR3 is CASVPGVGGYTF. In DNA, the CDR3 is TGTGCCAGCGTGCCAGGGGTGGGCGGCTACACCTTC.

This clone was recorded only once. The V and J genes are TRBV30 and TRBJ2-3, with TRBD2 as a possible D gene (5 bases). V shed 1 base and J shed 14 bases, with 13 bases lying between them. This CDR3 contains 11 residues. Germline V gene lookup returns CDR1 GTSNPN and CDR2 SVGIG (reference sequence). CDR3 region: CAWSGTPRRYF. The CDR3 coding sequence is TGTGCCTGGAGTGGGACTCCCCGGAGGTATTTT.

The V call is TRBV2, the J call TRBJ1-2; D gene unclear. V lost 4 bases, J lost 7 bases, and 13 bases lay in between. This CDR3 region has 13 residues. Germline CDR1 reads SNHLY; CDR2 reads FYNNEI. CDR3: CASSGIGGLGYTF. CDR3 sequence (DNA): TGTGCCAGCAGTGGGATTGGTGGGCTTGGCTACACCTTC.

The chain employs TRBV30 and TRBJ1-6; weak D call: TRBD1 (5 bases). V was cut by 3 bases and J by 6 bases, with 9 bases left in between. The CDR3 is made up of 13 amino acids. Germline V gives CDR1 GTSNPN, CDR2 SVGIG (reference sequence). The CDR3 region is CAWREQVNSPLHF. CDR3 sequence (DNA): TGTGCCTGGAGGGAACAGGTTAATTCACCCCTCCACTTT.

The V call is TRBV5-1, the J call TRBJ1-1, with TRBD1 as a possible D gene (5 bases). The CDR3 spans 14 residues. V was shortened by 1 base and J by 3 bases, with 10 bases between the two germline ends. Per germline, CDR1 SGHRS and CDR2 YFSETQ. This chain's CDR3 is CASSLLRGDTEAFF. CDR3 DNA: TGCGCCAGCAGCTTGCTCCGGGGGGACACTGAAGCTTTCTTT.

The chain couples TRBV14 to TRBJ1-1; no definite D call. The CDR3 loop spans 14 amino acids. Trimming shortened V by 4 bases and J by 4 bases, and 13 bases separated the two germline ends. CDR1 and CDR2 from the germline V gene are SGHDN and FVKESK. CDR3: CASSPVLGGTEAFF. CDR3 bases: TGTGCCAGCAGCCCGGTCCTGGGAGGCACTGAAGCTTTCTTT. The full variable domain, rest sourced from reference TRBV14 and TRBJ1-1, is EAGVTQFPSHSVIEKGQTVTLRCDPISGHDNLYWYRRVMGKEIKFLLHFVKESKQDESGMPNNRFLAERTGGTYSTLKVQPAELEDSGVYFCASSPVLGGTEAFFGQGTRLTVV.